Listed below are T cell receptor beta chains from one sample, sequenced in a study of cytomegalovirus exposure and HLA in healthy donors. Method: immunoSEQ multiplex PCR; TCRdb's copy keeps in-frame clones and lacks some. The sample shows about 110,000 clones, more than 60% of them seen only once. Input material: PBMCs. These receptors were taken from a man in his sixties in good health and CMV-seronegative. CDR3s include the opening cysteine and the closing phenylalanine or tryptophan. The D gene is left open where the match is weak. Where a row states a size, it is once, few, many or the class of an expanded clone; other rows omit it.

V: TRBV5-1
J: TRBJ1-6
length: 15
size: -
D: -
DNA: TGCGCCAGCAGCTTATATGCTGAGGGAAGCTCACCCCTCCACTTT
CDR3: CASSLYAEGSSPLHF

V: TRBV28
J: TRBJ2-3
length: 15
size: -
D: -
DNA: TGTGCCAGCAGCCCACCGACAGGAACCACAGATACGCAGTATTTT
CDR3: CASSPPTGTTDTQYF

V: TRBV30
J: TRBJ1-5
length: 15
size: few
D: -
DNA: TGTGCCTGGAGCCCATATGGCGGCGGCAATCAGCCCCAGCATTTT
CDR3: CAWSPYGGGNQPQHF

V: TRBV2
J: TRBJ2-3
length: 14
size: -
D: -
DNA: TGTGCCAGCGGCGGGGCGGGGCCCTGGGATACGCAGTATTTT
CDR3: CASGGAGPWDTQYF

V: TRBV4-3
J: TRBJ1-6
length: 17
size: -
D: -
DNA: TGCGCCAGCAGCCCCAGAAAAGGGGACTCCTATAATTCACCCCTCCACTTT
CDR3: CASSPRKGDSYNSPLHF

V: TRBV7-2
J: TRBJ2-1
length: 17
size: -
D: TRBD2
DNA: TGTGCCAGCAGCTTATCCGGGGGGTCGAACTCCTACAATGAGCAGTTCTTC
CDR3: CASSLSGGSNSYNEQFF

V: TRBV29-1
J: TRBJ2-7
length: 13
size: few
D: TRBD1
DNA: TGCAGCGTTAGGACAGGTACCTCCTACGAGCAGTACTTC
CDR3: CSVRTGTSYEQYF

V: TRBV28
J: TRBJ2-3
length: 14
size: once
D: TRBD2
DNA: TGTGCCAGCAGGATAGCGGGGGGCACAGATACGCAGTATTTT
CDR3: CASRIAGGTDTQYF

V: TRBV4-2
J: TRBJ2-3
length: 16
size: -
D: TRBD2
DNA: TGTGCCAGCAGCCTAGGGGCTAGCGGGGGAGCAGATACGCAGTATTTT
CDR3: CASSLGASGGADTQYF

V: TRBV4-3
J: TRBJ2-7
length: 15
size: -
D: -
DNA: TGCGCCAGCAGCCAAGAGGAGGCAGACGACTACGAGCAGTACTTC
CDR3: CASSQEEADDYEQYF

V: TRBV5-4
J: TRBJ1-5
length: 15
size: -
D: TRBD1
DNA: TGTGCCAGCAGCTCGGGTACAGGGGTCAATCAGCCCCAGCATTTT
CDR3: CASSSGTGVNQPQHF

V: TRBV7-6
J: TRBJ2-1
length: 15
size: -
D: -
DNA: TGTGCCAGCAGCTTAGATCCGGGGGTATCCAATGAGCAGTTCTTC
CDR3: CASSLDPGVSNEQFF

V: TRBV13
J: TRBJ1-4
length: 12
size: -
D: -
DNA: TGTGCCAGCAGCCGGACACATGAAAAACTGTTTTTT
CDR3: CASSRTHEKLFF

V: TRBV7-8
J: TRBJ2-5
length: 14
size: few
D: -
DNA: TGTGCCAGCAGCTTAAGGGGCTACCAAGAGACCCAGTACTTC
CDR3: CASSLRGYQETQYF

V: TRBV9
J: TRBJ2-5
length: 14
size: few
D: TRBD2
DNA: TGTGCCAGCAGCGTGGCGGGGGGAAAAGGGACCCAGTACTTC
CDR3: CASSVAGGKGTQYF

V: TRBV19
J: TRBJ2-1
length: 12
size: once
D: TRBD1
DNA: TGTGCCAGTAGTGCCACCGGGACAGCGGCATTCTTC
CDR3: CASSATGTAAFF

V: TRBV5-1
J: TRBJ2-7
length: 15
size: -
D: -
DNA: TGCGCCAGCACCCTGGGCATACCCACTTCCTACGAGCAGTACTTC
CDR3: CASTLGIPTSYEQYF

V: TRBV7-2
J: TRBJ2-7
length: 14
size: -
D: TRBD2
DNA: TGTGCCAGCAGCTTAACGGGGGGGTCCTACGAGCAGTACTTC
CDR3: CASSLTGGSYEQYF

V: TRBV6-1
J: TRBJ1-1
length: 15
size: -
D: TRBD1
DNA: TGTGCCAGCACCCGACAGGGGAGATGGATCACTGAAGCTTTCTTT
CDR3: CASTRQGRWITEAFF

V: TRBV10-3
J: TRBJ1-5
length: 13
size: -
D: -
DNA: TGTGCCATCAGTGAGTCTCCGGGGAAGCCCCAGCATTTT
CDR3: CAISESPGKPQHF

V: TRBV4-3
J: TRBJ1-5
length: 15
size: -
D: -
DNA: TGCGCCAGCAGCCAAATAGCAGATCCCAATCAGCCCCAGCATTTT
CDR3: CASSQIADPNQPQHF

V: TRBV7-9
J: TRBJ2-1
length: 11
size: -
D: -
DNA: TGTGCCAGCGGGGGGTACAATGAGCAGTTCTTC
CDR3: CASGGYNEQFF

V: TRBV5-1
J: TRBJ2-1
length: 16
size: -
D: TRBD2
DNA: TGCGCCAGCAGCGAGGGACTAGCGGGGGTCTACAATGAGCAGTTCTTC
CDR3: CASSEGLAGVYNEQFF

V: TRBV6-5
J: TRBJ1-2
length: 16
size: -
D: TRBD1
DNA: TGTGCCAGCAGATACTTACAGGGGAGAAGGGGTGATGGCTACACCTTC
CDR3: CASRYLQGRRGDGYTF

V: TRBV4-1
J: TRBJ2-5
length: 14
size: -
D: -
DNA: TGCGCCAGCAGCCAAGATTACCCCCGAGAAACCCAGTACTTC
CDR3: CASSQDYPRETQYF

V: TRBV5-4
J: TRBJ2-3
length: 16
size: -
D: -
DNA: TGTGCCAGCAGCTTGGCCGTGACCCTGAGGGCAGATACGCAGTATTTT
CDR3: CASSLAVTLRADTQYF

V: TRBV5-8
J: TRBJ2-3
length: 14
size: -
D: TRBD1
DNA: TGTGCCAGCAGCCGAGGACAGGGACAGGATACGCAGTATTTT
CDR3: CASSRGQGQDTQYF

V: TRBV11-2
J: TRBJ2-3
length: 18
size: few
D: TRBD2
DNA: TGTGCCAGCAGCTTAGAGATGGTTGGCGGGGGGGCCGCAGATACGCAGTATTTT
CDR3: CASSLEMVGGGAADTQYF

V: TRBV19
J: TRBJ1-2
length: 12
size: -
D: -
DNA: TGTGCCAGTAGTAGTAGAACCTATGGCTACACCTTC
CDR3: CASSSRTYGYTF

V: TRBV14
J: TRBJ1-2
length: 15
size: -
D: -
DNA: TGTGCCAGCAGCGCAACAATAACAGCAAGCTATGGCTACACCTTC
CDR3: CASSATITASYGYTF

V: TRBV19
J: TRBJ1-1
length: 11
size: -
D: -
DNA: TGTGCCAGTCGTTTTTACACTGAAGCTTTCTTT
CDR3: CASRFYTEAFF

V: TRBV30
J: TRBJ2-1
length: 18
size: -
D: TRBD2
DNA: TGTGCCTGGAGTTCTCCTGGGCATCGCGGGGGGGGTTGGGGTGAGCAGTTCTTC
CDR3: CAWSSPGHRGGGWGEQFF

V: TRBV7-2
J: TRBJ1-3
length: 15
size: -
D: -
DNA: TGTGCCAGCAGCATAAACAGGGTTGAAGGAAACACCATATATTTT
CDR3: CASSINRVEGNTIYF

V: TRBV4-2
J: TRBJ1-1
length: 12
size: -
D: -
DNA: TGTGCCAGCAGCCAGGAGGTGCAGGGGGCTTTCTTT
CDR3: CASSQEVQGAFF

V: TRBV30
J: TRBJ2-7
length: 13
size: -
D: -
DNA: TGTGCCTGGAGTATCACAGTCTCCTACGAGCAGTACTTC
CDR3: CAWSITVSYEQYF

V: TRBV7-2
J: TRBJ2-2
length: 14
size: few
D: -
DNA: TGTGCCAGCAGCTTGAGCAGGGGTTTCAGGGAGCTGTTTTTT
CDR3: CASSLSRGFRELFF

V: TRBV6-6
J: TRBJ1-2
length: 14
size: -
D: -
DNA: TGTGCCAGCAGTCACACCACGGGGGACTATGGCTACACCTTC
CDR3: CASSHTTGDYGYTF